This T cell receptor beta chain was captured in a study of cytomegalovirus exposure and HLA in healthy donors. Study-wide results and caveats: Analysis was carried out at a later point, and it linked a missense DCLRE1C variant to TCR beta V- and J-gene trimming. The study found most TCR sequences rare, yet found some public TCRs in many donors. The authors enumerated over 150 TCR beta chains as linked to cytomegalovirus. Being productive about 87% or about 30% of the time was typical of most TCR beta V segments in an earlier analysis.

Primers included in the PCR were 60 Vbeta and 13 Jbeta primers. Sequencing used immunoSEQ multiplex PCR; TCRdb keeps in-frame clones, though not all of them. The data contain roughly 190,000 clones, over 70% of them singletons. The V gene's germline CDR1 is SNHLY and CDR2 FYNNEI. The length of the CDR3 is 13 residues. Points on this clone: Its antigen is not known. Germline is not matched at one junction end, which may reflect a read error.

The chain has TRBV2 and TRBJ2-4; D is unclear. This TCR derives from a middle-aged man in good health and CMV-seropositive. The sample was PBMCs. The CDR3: CASSDPPLNSQYF. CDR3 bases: TGTGCCAGCTCGGATCCCCCCTTAAACAGTCAGTACTTC.